This T cell receptor (beta chain) comes out of a study of naive and memory T cell subsets. V lost 3 bases, J lost 0 bases, and 5 bases lay in between. The germline CDR1 and CDR2 sequences are SGHNT and YENEEA. The CDR3 totals 13 residues. Adult healthy volunteers gave 2.5 ml peripheral blood for whole-blood RNA. The library had UMIs added by 3' ligation of an oligonucleotide to TCR cDNA. Unsorted total RNA, about 1 to 1,100 ng, was DNase treated before reverse transcription. Reverse transcription of blood and skin TCR RNA was primed at alpha and beta constant regions. Four PCR rounds used nested alpha and beta constant region primers plus the SP2 primer. Using its own MiXCR run on the 5' RACE reads, TCRdb lists one record per CDR3 protein. The profile shows 20,000 to 30,000 distinct CDR3 sequences, around 21% of them singletons. By sample share, this clonotype is medium-sized.

This TCR came from a female donor in good health. The V and J genes are TRBV11-3 and TRBJ1-1; D is uncertain. Here the CDR3 reads CASSFSVNTEAFF. The CDR3 nucleotides read TGTGCCAGCAGCTTCAGTGTGAACACTGAAGCTTTCTTT.